These 29 T cell receptor beta chains originate from one sample sequenced in a study of shared clonotypes between healthy human individuals. Sequenced by immunoSEQ multiplex PCR; TCRdb stores in-frame clones only, minus some. The data show roughly 2.1 million clones, just over 90% seen once. CD45RO-negative CD8 cells positively selected for CCR7 made up the naive population, which excluded terminally differentiated effector memory CD45RA+ cells. The sequencing sample was made of naive CD8+ T cells from PBMCs. The receptors stem from a young man in good health. Some clones in this sample may be carry-over from other donors' samples.

The chain combines TRBV6-5 with TRBJ1-5, with 7 bases matching TRBD1. This CDR3 comprises 14 residues. With V trimmed by 6 bases and J by 7 bases, 9 bases remained unmatched. Looked up from germline, CDR1 is MNHEY and CDR2 is SVGAGI. The CDR3 coding sequence is TGTGCCAGCAGACGGACAGGAAGTAACCAGCCCCAGCATTTT. Translated: CASRRTGSNQPQHF.

The V call is TRBV20-1, the J call TRBJ2-7, with a tentative D call TRBD1 (5 bases). Trimming removed 0 bases from V and 5 bases from J, with 5 bases in between. The CDR3 consists of 11 residues. Germline CDR1 is DFQATT and CDR2 is SNEGSKA (reference sequence). CDR3 sequence reads: CSARDRDEQYF. In DNA, the CDR3 is TGCAGTGCTAGAGACAGGGACGAGCAGTACTTC.

V is TRBV2 and J is TRBJ2-5; D gene unclear. TRBJ2-7 matches the DNA end more closely, so the J call is doubtful. This CDR3 has 13 amino acids. In germline, CDR1 is SNHLY, CDR2 FYNNEI. The CDR3 spells CASTQGGSYEQYF. CDR3 in DNA: TGTGCCAGCACCCAAGGCGGTTCCTACGAGCAGTACTTC.

V usage is TRBV13 and J usage is TRBJ2-1; 10 nucleotides match TRBD2. The CDR3 covers 16 residues. Germline V gene lookup returns CDR1 PRHDT and CDR2 FYEKMQ (reference sequence). The J segment lost 6 bases and the V segment lost 0 bases, leaving 5 bases of the junction unmatched. The DNA for the CDR3 is TGTGCCAGCAGCTTAGGCCGGACTAGCGGAGCCAATGAGCAGTTCTTC. Translation: CASSLGRTSGANEQFF.

The rearrangement joins TRBV5-6 to TRBJ2-3, with 7 bases matching TRBD1. The junction had 9 bases not matched to a gene; V was cut back by 1 base and J by 7 bases. Germline V gene data show CDR1 as SGHDT and CDR2 as YYEEEE. The CDR3 length is 15 residues. CDR3 in DNA: TGTGCCAGCAGCTTGAGACAGGGACCCATCCATACGCAGTATTTT. Its translation is CASSLRQGPIHTQYF. The full variable domain, rest sourced from reference TRBV5-6 and TRBJ2-3, is DAGVTQSPTHLIKTRGQQVTLRCSPKSGHDTVSWYQQALGQGPQFIFQYYEEEERQRGNFPDRFSGHQFPNYSSELNVNALLLGDSALYLCASSLRQGPIHTQYFGPGTRLTVL.

The J gene is TRBJ1-1, the V gene TRBV19; maybe TRBD1 (5 bases). CDR1 is LNHDA and CDR2 is SQIVND in the germline V gene (reference sequence). The V and J ends lost 4 bases and 6 bases respectively, with 12 bases between them. CDR3 length: 13 amino acids. CDR3 nucleotides: TGTGCCAGTAGTACTCGGACAAGCCCTGAAGCTTTCTTT. It encodes CASSTRTSPEAFF.

The table lists this clone with a count of one. This rearrangement joins TRBV7-2 to TRBJ1-1; TRBD1 matches at 12 bases. With V trimmed by 0 bases and J by 0 bases, 8 bases remained unmatched. CDR3 length equals 19 residues. Per the germline V gene, CDR1 is SGHTA and CDR2 is FQGNSA. CDR3 bases: TGTGCCAGCAGCTTAGCCGGGACAGGGGGCTGGGGGATGAACACTGAAGCTTTCTTT. It specifies CASSLAGTGGWGMNTEAFF.

V and J are TRBV4-1 and TRBJ2-7; D remains ambiguous. CDR3 length equals 15 residues. The V end lost 0 bases, the J end lost 1 base, and 10 bases lay between the germline ends. Germline V CDR1 and CDR2: MGHRA, YSYEKL. The CDR3 loop reads CASSQDLGTSYEQYF. DNA for the CDR3: TGCGCCAGCAGCCAAGATTTGGGTACTTCCTACGAGCAGTACTTC.

This clone was observed once. CDR3 sequence: CAISDPGQGYSTDTQYF. For the CDR3, the DNA is TGTGCCATCAGTGACCCGGGACAGGGGTACAGCACAGATACGCAGTATTTT. The V and J genes are TRBV10-3 and TRBJ2-3, with 10 bases lining up with TRBD1. V lost 3 bases, J lost 0 bases, and 6 bases stayed unmatched. Germline loops: CDR1 ENHRY, CDR2 SYGVKD. The CDR3 has 17 amino acids.

V gene TRBV27 combines with J gene TRBJ2-2; D is unresolved. V was trimmed by 5 bases and J by 7 bases, leaving 8 bases between them. The CDR3 sequence is 12 residues long. CDR1 is MNHEY and CDR2 is SMNVEV in the germline V gene (reference sequence). The CDR3 DNA is TGTGCCAGCAGTGAGATGAACGGGGAGCTGTTTTTT. This sequence encodes CASSEMNGELFF.

The chain joins TRBV7-9 to TRBJ2-7; TRBD1 agrees at 11 bases. V shed 4 bases, J shed 4 bases, and the junction held 6 bases outside the gene matches. The V gene's germline CDR1 is SEHNR and CDR2 FQNEAQ (reference sequence). The CDR3 covers 15 residues. The CDR3 coding sequence is TGTGCCAGCAGCTCCCGGACAGGGGGCGTATACGAGCAGTACTTC. The encoded protein is CASSSRTGGVYEQYF. The full variable domain, completed using reference TRBV7-9 and TRBJ2-7, is DTGVSQNPRHKITKRGQNVTFRCDPISEHNRLYWYRQTLGQGPEFLTYFQNEAQLEKSRLLSDRFSAERPKGSFSTLEIQRTEQGDSAMYLCASSSRTGGVYEQYFGPGTRLTVT.

This rearrangement joins TRBV18 to TRBJ2-7; 13 bases are a match to TRBD2. CDR1 and CDR2 (germline): KGHSH, LQKENI. Trimming cost V 4 bases and J 2 bases; bases outside gene matches: 14. The CDR3 is made up of 19 amino acids. The CDR3 spells CASSLRTSGSPPKPYEQYF. In DNA, the CDR3 is TGTGCCAGCTCACTCAGGACTAGCGGGAGTCCCCCTAAGCCCTACGAGCAGTACTTC. The complete variable domain, with remaining parts taken from reference TRBV18 and TRBJ2-7, reads NAGVMQNPRHLVRRRGQEARLRCSPMKGHSHVYWYRQLPEEGLKFMVYLQKENIIDESGMPKERFSAEFPKEGPSILRIQQVVRGDSAAYFCASSLRTSGSPPKPYEQYFGPGTRLTVT.

The gene calls are TRBV21-1 and TRBJ1-5; the listed D gene, TRBD1, was not tested against the DNA. TRBV21-1 is marked as a pseudogene. The CDR3 is 15 amino acids. The CDR3 loop reads CASSSLDRDNQPQHF. The DNA of the CDR3 is TGTGCCAGCAGCAGTCTGGACAGGGATAATCAGCCCCAGCATTTT.

This chain connects TRBV13 to TRBJ2-7; possible D gene TRBD1, 6 bases. V lost 5 bases and J 7 bases, leaving 21 bases between the germline ends. The V gene's germline CDR1 is PRHDT and CDR2 FYEKMQ (reference sequence). The CDR3 sequence is 15 residues long. CDR3 in amino acids: CASSIFRGRLQEQYF. The CDR3, as DNA: TGTGCCAGCAGCATATTCAGGGGTAGGCTTCAAGAGCAGTACTTC. Variable domain in full (rest from reference TRBV13 and TRBJ2-7): AAGVIQSPRHLIKEKRETATLKCYPIPRHDTVYWYQQGPGQDPQFLISFYEKMQSDKGSIPDRFSAQQFSDYHSELNMSSLELGDSALYFCASSIFRGRLQEQYFGPGTRLTVT.

This chain uses TRBV30 with TRBJ1-3; D remains unclear. V shed 5 bases and J shed 3 bases, with 20 bases lying between them. CDR3 size: 16 residues. Germline-derived CDR1 and CDR2 are GTSNPN and SVGIG (reference sequence). CDR3 nucleotide sequence: TGTGCCTGGCCTCTACGCACGGGGAGAATTGGAAACACCATATATTTT. Protein sequence: CAWPLRTGRIGNTIYF.

This chain joins TRBV2 and TRBJ1-1; a weak D match, TRBD1 (6 bases). Trimming pared 4 bases from V and 2 bases from J, leaving 11 bases between. The germline CDR1 and CDR2 sequences are SNHLY and FYNNEI. The CDR3 covers 14 residues. CDR3 region: CASSGTDYNTEAFF. The CDR3 DNA reads TGTGCCAGCAGTGGGACAGACTATAACACTGAAGCTTTCTTT.

The V gene is TRBV7-9, the J gene TRBJ2-2; 14 bases fit TRBD2. Per the germline V gene, CDR1 is SEHNR and CDR2 is FQNEAQ (reference sequence). V shed 7 bases and J 3 bases; nucleotides not matched to a gene: 13. This CDR3 is 19 amino acids long. The CDR3 DNA reads as TGTGCCAGCACCCCCACGGGACTAGCGGGAGTCCGGTACACCGGGGAGCTGTTTTTT. As protein: CASTPTGLAGVRYTGELFF.

V is TRBV6-1 and J is TRBJ2-6, with unresolved D. V gave up 7 bases and J gave up 0 bases, with 10 bases separating them. The CDR3 loop spans 15 amino acids. Germline V gives CDR1 MNHNS, CDR2 SASEGT. The CDR3 bases are TGTGCCAGCATCCCCAGGAGCTCTGGGGCCAACGTCCTGACTTTC. Amino acids: CASIPRSSGANVLTF.

The J gene is TRBJ2-6, the V gene TRBV29-1; TRBD1 agrees at 9 bases. The J segment lost 11 bases and the V segment lost 6 bases, leaving 8 bases of the junction unmatched. Germline loops: CDR1 SQVTM, CDR2 ANQGSEA. The CDR3 runs to 13 residues. Written as DNA, the CDR3 is TGCAGCGTCTGGACAGGGGCTGAGTACGTCCTGACTTTC. Translated, it gives CSVWTGAEYVLTF. Complete variable domain (other parts from reference TRBV29-1 and TRBJ2-6): SAVISQKPSRDICQRGTSLTIQCQVDSQVTMMFWYRQQPGQSLTLIATANQGSEATYESGFVIDKFPISRPNLTFSTLTVSNMSPEDSSIYLCSVWTGAEYVLTFGAGSRLTVL.

Only one count was recorded for this clone. The gene calls are TRBV6-5 and TRBJ2-7, with D uncertain. This CDR3 is built from 12 residues. Germline V gene lookup returns CDR1 MNHEY and CDR2 SVGAGI. V shed 8 bases and J shed 4 bases, with 12 bases lying between them. The CDR3 DNA follows: TGTGCCAGCGCGAACCCCTTTTACGAGCAGTACTTC. Its translation is CASANPFYEQYF.

This clone came up once. This chain joins TRBV6-5 and TRBJ1-2; D is perhaps TRBD1 (5 bases). CDR1 and CDR2 from the germline V gene are MNHEY and SVGAGI. The V and J ends lost 4 bases and 0 bases respectively, with 15 bases between them. The CDR3 contains 16 residues. The CDR3 DNA reads as TGTGCCAGCAGTTGGGGTAACGGACATCCTAACTATGGCTACACCTTC. Protein: CASSWGNGHPNYGYTF.

This clone is a singleton in its sample. This chain joins TRBV5-5 and TRBJ2-7; 9 nucleotides align to TRBD1. The germline CDR1 and CDR2 sequences are SGHKS and YYEKEE (reference sequence). There are 15 residues in the CDR3. V dropped 6 bases and J dropped 1; count of bases not matched to a gene: 8. CDR3 sequence (DNA): TGTGCCAGCACCGTTGACAGGGGGGAATCCTACGAGCAGTACTTC. Protein product: CASTVDRGESYEQYF.

The chain recombines TRBV28 with TRBJ2-7; D is unresolved. V dropped 3 bases and J dropped 6 bases, with 15 bases sitting between them. CDR1 is MDHEN and CDR2 is SYDVKM in the germline V gene. The CDR3 totals 14 residues. Here the CDR3 reads CASSLSLGVGEQYF. The CDR3 coding sequence is TGTGCCAGCAGTTTGTCCCTGGGCGTGGGCGAGCAGTACTTC.

The chain recombines TRBV19 with TRBJ2-2; D might be TRBD1 (5 bases). The CDR3 extends over 16 amino acids. V was cut by 5 bases and J by 6 bases, with 19 bases left in between. Germline lookup yields CDR1 LNHDA and CDR2 SQIVND (reference sequence). The CDR3 here is CASSPPIRGRAGELFF. The CDR3 region has the DNA TGTGCCAGTAGTCCCCCGATTAGGGGTCGGGCCGGGGAGCTGTTTTTT.

This chain uses TRBV5-6 with TRBJ2-7, with D unresolved. Trimming shortened V by 0 bases and J by 7 bases, and 14 bases separated the two germline ends. This CDR3 region has 14 residues. Germline lookup yields CDR1 SGHDT and CDR2 YYEEEE. CDR3 bases: TGTGCCAGCAGCTTGGCCGCCCCATCGAGGGAGCAGTACTTC. It translates to CASSLAAPSREQYF.

The J gene is TRBJ2-5, the V gene TRBV12-5; tentatively, D is TRBD1 (6 bases). CDR1 and CDR2 from the germline V gene are LGHNT and FRNRAP. CDR3 length: 13 residues. V shed 1 base and J shed 5 bases, with 8 bases lying between them. Written as DNA, the CDR3 is TGTGCTAGTGGTTTGGACAGGGTTGAGACCCAGTACTTC. Protein product: CASGLDRVETQYF.

J is TRBJ2-2 and V is TRBV6-5; D not resolved. Germline lookup yields CDR1 MNHEY and CDR2 SVGAGI. The CDR3 has 13 amino acids. V shed 6 bases and J shed 2 bases, with 7 bases lying between them. Here the CDR3 reads CASRDINTGELFF. CDR3 nucleotides: TGTGCCAGCAGAGACATTAACACCGGGGAGCTGTTTTTT.

This clone was observed once. J is TRBJ2-3 and V is TRBV5-6, with D uncertain. There are 17 residues in the CDR3. Per germline, CDR1 SGHDT and CDR2 YYEEEE. Trimming left V 4 bases short and J 0 bases short, with 18 bases between. CDR3 in DNA: TGTGCCAGCAGCGCCCACATTCGGCTAACTAGCACAGATACGCAGTATTTT. Its translation is CASSAHIRLTSTDTQYF.

This clone was seen once. The chain is built from TRBV14 and TRBJ1-2; D remains unclear. The CDR3 has 16 amino acids. Germline-derived CDR1 and CDR2 are SGHDN and FVKESK. Trimming took 1 base from V and 4 from J, leaving 16 bases between them. The DNA for the CDR3 is TGTGCCAGCAGCCAAGCGCTCGTCGGATCTGCCTATGGCTACACCTTC. Its protein is CASSQALVGSAYGYTF.